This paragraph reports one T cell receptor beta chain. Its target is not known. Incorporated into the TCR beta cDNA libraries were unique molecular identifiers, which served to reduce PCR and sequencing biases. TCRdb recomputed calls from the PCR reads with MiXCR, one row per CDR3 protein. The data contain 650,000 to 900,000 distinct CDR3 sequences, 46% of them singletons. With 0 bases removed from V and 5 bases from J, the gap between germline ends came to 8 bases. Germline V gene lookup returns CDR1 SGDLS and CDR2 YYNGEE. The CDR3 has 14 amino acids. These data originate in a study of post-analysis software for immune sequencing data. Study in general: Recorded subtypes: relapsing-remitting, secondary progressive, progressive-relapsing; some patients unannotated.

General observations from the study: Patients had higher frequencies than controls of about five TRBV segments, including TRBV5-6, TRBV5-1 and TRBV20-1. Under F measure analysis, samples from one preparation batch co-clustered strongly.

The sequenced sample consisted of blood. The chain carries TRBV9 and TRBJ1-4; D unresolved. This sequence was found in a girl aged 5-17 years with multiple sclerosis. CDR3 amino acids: CASSVDHANEKLFF. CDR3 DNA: TGTGCCAGCAGCGTAGACCACGCAAATGAAAAACTGTTTTTT.